The 20 T cell receptor beta chains reported below all come from one sample, sequenced in a study of response to subunit inactivated influenza vaccine. In TCRdb, the RT-PCR reads were re-called with MiXCR into one record per CDR3 protein. The sample contains about 800,000 distinct CDR3 sequences, approximately 21% of which appear only once. Sequencing used PBMCs from blood, obtained roughly 5 days after vaccination. Source of these receptors: a man aged 50 or older who received an inactivated influenza vaccine.

The genes are TRBV5-1 and TRBJ2-2; tentatively, D is TRBD1 (6 bases). CDR1 and CDR2 (germline): SGHRS, YFSETQ. CDR3 size: 16 residues. Trimming stripped 6 bases from V and 2 bases from J, with 17 bases between. CDR3 bases: TGCGCCAGCACTAGGGACAACCCTTTAAACACCGGGGAGCTGTTTTTT. It is translated as CASTRDNPLNTGELFF.

The chain has TRBV10-2 and TRBJ2-5; D is perhaps TRBD1 or TRBD2 (5 bases each). TRBJ2-1 matches the DNA end more closely, so the J call is doubtful. This CDR3 contains 13 residues. From germline, CDR1 is WSHSY and CDR2 SAAADI. CDR3 protein: CASSFSFRETQFF. The DNA for the CDR3 is TGCGCCAGCAGTTTTAGCTTCAGGGAGACCCAGTTCTTC.

The gene calls are TRBV2 and TRBJ2-1; TRBD2 aligns across 9 bases. The germline gives CDR1 SNHLY, CDR2 FYNNEI. V shed 3 bases and J 10 bases; nucleotides not matched to a gene: 10. This CDR3 spans 15 amino acids. The CDR3 coding sequence is TGTGCCAGCAGTGAGGGGCTAGCGGGATCAAGCGAGCAGTTCTTC. Its translation is CASSEGLAGSSEQFF.

The chain links TRBV10-1 to TRBJ2-1; TRBD2 is a possible D gene (6 bases). This CDR3 comprises 15 residues. V was pared by 3 bases and J by 4 bases, with 13 bases between. CDR1 and CDR2 from the germline V gene are WNHNN and SYGVQD (reference sequence). CDR3 coding DNA: TGCGCCAGCAGTGACACTGGGGGGTTGTACAATGAGCAGTTCTTC. It is translated as CASSDTGGLYNEQFF.

The gene calls are TRBV10-3 and TRBJ1-6; a weak D match, TRBD1 (5 bases). This CDR3 spans 13 amino acids. V lost 4 bases to trimming and J lost 14 bases, with 15 bases between them. Germline V CDR1 and CDR2: ENHRY, SYGVKD. The CDR3 is CAISAGPEGALHF. CDR3 in DNA: TGTGCCATCAGTGCAGGGCCCGAAGGCGCCCTCCACTTT.

This clonotype was counted between two and nine times. This sequence joins TRBV4-1 and TRBJ2-1; TRBD2 matches at 9 bases. The CDR3 has 16 amino acids. The J segment lost 7 bases and the V segment lost 1 base, leaving 8 bases of the junction unmatched. The germline gives CDR1 MGHRA, CDR2 YSYEKL. The CDR3 DNA reads TGCGCCAGCAGCCAAGTTCTAGCGGGATTTACGAATGAGCAGTTCTTC. Residues: CASSQVLAGFTNEQFF.

This clonotype was seen at least ten times. The genes are TRBV20-1 and TRBJ1-1, with 7 bases that match TRBD1. The CDR3 runs 14 residues. J gave up 7 bases and V 6 bases, and 14 bases lay outside the gene matches. CDR1 is DFQATT and CDR2 is SNEGSKA in the germline V gene (reference sequence). The CDR3 nucleotides are TGCAGTGCCGACAGGGCGATTTCGAGGGGTGAAGCTTTCTTT. Translated, it gives CSADRAISRGEAFF.

The gene calls are TRBV4-3 and TRBJ2-2; 9 bases fit TRBD2. J gave up 4 bases and V 2 bases, and 5 bases lay outside the gene matches. Germline values: CDR1 LGHNA, CDR2 YSLEER. The CDR3 runs 16 residues. The CDR3 nucleotides are TGCGCCAGCAGCCAAAGGCGGGGGGGCCCCACCGGGGAGCTGTTTTTT. Translation gives CASSQRRGGPTGELFF.

In its sample, this clonotype was seen a few times. V is TRBV28 and J is TRBJ1-4, with D possibly matching TRBD1 (6 bases). Trimming took 6 bases from V and 5 from J, leaving 19 bases between them. Germline CDR1 is MDHEN and CDR2 is SYDVKM. The CDR3 runs 16 residues. The CDR3 coding sequence is TGTGCCAGCAGCCAACCAGGACAGTCTGAAAATGAAAAACTGTTTTTT. Translated, it gives CASSQPGQSENEKLFF.

The chain joins TRBV5-1 to TRBJ2-5; 7 bases match TRBD2. Germline assignment: CDR1 SGHRS and CDR2 YFSETQ. With V trimmed by 4 bases and J by 1 base, 10 bases remained unmatched. This CDR3 has 16 residues. The CDR3 region is CASSGEPAGPQETQYF. In DNA, the CDR3 is TGCGCCAGCAGCGGCGAGCCAGCGGGGCCCCAAGAGACCCAGTACTTC.

This clonotype was observed a handful of times. V is TRBV2 and J is TRBJ1-5; the D is unclear. V lost 4 bases and J lost 4, with 17 bases in between. CDR1 and CDR2 from the germline V gene are SNHLY and FYNNEI. The CDR3 has 16 amino acids. CDR3 DNA sequence: TGTGCCAGCAGTGGAGAAAGCGGCAGGACGAATCAGCCCCAGCATTTT. This codes for CASSGESGRTNQPQHF. The whole variable domain, filled in from reference TRBV2 and TRBJ1-5, reads EPEVTQTPSHQVTQMGQEVILRCVPISNHLYFYWYRQILGQKVEFLVSFYNNEISEKSEIFDDQFSVERPDGSNFTLKIRSTKLEDSAMYFCASSGESGRTNQPQHFGDGTRLSIL.

The V call is TRBV10-3, the J call TRBJ2-7; 10 bases are a match to TRBD2. Germline CDR1 ENHRY, CDR2 SYGVKD. Germline trimming cut 6 bases from V and 3 bases from J; bases unmatched to any gene: 2. This CDR3 has 13 amino acids. CDR3 sequence (DNA): TGTGCCATCAGAGGGACTAGCGTCTACGAGCAGTACTTC. Encoded protein: CAIRGTSVYEQYF.

The rearrangement uses TRBV7-6 and TRBJ1-1, with D hard to call. CDR1 and CDR2 (germline): SGHVS, FNYEAQ. The V gene lost 5 bases and the J gene lost 5 bases, with 12 bases spanning the gap. This CDR3 has 13 residues. CDR3 DNA: TGTGCCAGCAGCCCTGGCGAGGGAACTGAAGCTTTCTTT. Translated, it gives CASSPGEGTEAFF.

This clonotype was seen a handful of times. The chain is built from TRBV12-3 or TRBV12-4 and TRBJ1-5; tentative D call: TRBD1 (6 bases). CDR3 length: 13 amino acids. Trimming took 3 bases from V and 10 from J, leaving 13 bases between them. CDR3 DNA sequence: TGTGCCAGCAGTTTGTACAGGGCCCACCCCCAGCATTTT. Amino acids: CASSLYRAHPQHF.

V usage is TRBV27 and J usage is TRBJ1-1; D unresolved. CDR1 MNHEY and CDR2 SMNVEV come from the germline V gene (reference sequence). This CDR3 has 13 residues. Trimming took 2 bases from V and 5 from J, leaving 9 bases between them. CDR3 sequence: CASSLASWTEAFF. The CDR3 nucleotides are TGTGCCAGCAGTTTAGCGTCATGGACTGAAGCTTTCTTT.

The chain links TRBV20-1 to TRBJ2-5, with D unresolved. Trimming left V 6 bases short and J 3 bases short, with 20 bases between. Germline V lookup: CDR1 DFQATT, CDR2 SNEGSKA (reference sequence). This CDR3 region has 15 residues. CDR3 DNA sequence: TGCAGTGCCAACCAAATCCGGGCGCAAAAAGAGACCCAGTACTTC. This sequence encodes CSANQIRAQKETQYF.

This clonotype was counted once. The chain couples TRBV2 to TRBJ1-1, with 7 positions matching TRBD1. CDR1 is SNHLY, CDR2 FYNNEI, per germline. The CDR3 runs to 15 residues. V dropped 6 bases and J dropped 0; count of bases not matched to a gene: 7. CDR3 in DNA: TGTGCCAGCAGGAGCCAGGGGGTAATGAACACTGAAGCTTTCTTT. This codes for CASRSQGVMNTEAFF. The full variable domain, with the rest looked up from reference TRBV2 and TRBJ1-1, is EPEVTQTPSHQVTQMGQEVILRCVPISNHLYFYWYRQILGQKVEFLVSFYNNEISEKSEIFDDQFSVERPDGSNFTLKIRSTKLEDSAMYFCASRSQGVMNTEAFFGQGTRLTVV.

The chain combines TRBV20-1 with TRBJ1-2; TRBD1 aligns across 11 bases. CDR3 length: 13 amino acids. The V gene's germline CDR1 is DFQATT and CDR2 SNEGSKA (reference sequence). The J segment lost 12 bases and the V segment lost 3 bases, leaving 9 bases of the junction unmatched. CDR3: CSARDRGRFSDTF. The CDR3 bases are TGCAGTGCTAGGGACAGGGGGCGGTTTTCGGACACCTTC.

This chain connects TRBV14 to TRBJ2-3; D gene ambiguous. V gave up 4 bases and J gave up 2 bases, with 10 bases separating them. The V gene's germline CDR1 is SGHDN and CDR2 FVKESK. This CDR3 is 14 amino acids long. CDR3 nucleotide sequence: TGTGCCAGCAGCCCTTACTCAGACACAGATACGCAGTATTTT. Its translation: CASSPYSDTDTQYF.

This clonotype has ten or more counts. The chain uses TRBV20-1 and TRBJ1-1, with TRBD1 as a possible D gene (5 bases). CDR3 length: 11 amino acids. Deletions cut 4 bases from V and 7 bases from J, with 10 bases between. CDR1 DFQATT and CDR2 SNEGSKA come from the germline V gene (reference sequence). The CDR3 loop is CSATRQIEAFF. CDR3 nucleotide sequence: TGCAGTGCTACGAGACAGATTGAAGCTTTCTTT.